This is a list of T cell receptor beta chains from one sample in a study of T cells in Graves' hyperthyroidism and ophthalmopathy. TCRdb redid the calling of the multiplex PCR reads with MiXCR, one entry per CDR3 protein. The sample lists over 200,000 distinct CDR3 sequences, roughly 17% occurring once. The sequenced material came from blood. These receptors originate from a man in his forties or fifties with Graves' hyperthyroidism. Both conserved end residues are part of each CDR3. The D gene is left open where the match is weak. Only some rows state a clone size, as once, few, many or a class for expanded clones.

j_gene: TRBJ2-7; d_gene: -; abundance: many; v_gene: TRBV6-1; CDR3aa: CASSPSVRSYEQYF; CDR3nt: TGTGCCAGCAGCCCCTCTGTTCGGTCCTACGAGCAGTACTTC
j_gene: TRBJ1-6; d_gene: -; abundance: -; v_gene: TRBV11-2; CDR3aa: CASSGANNSPLHF; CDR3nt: TGTGCCAGCAGCGGCGCGAATAATTCACCCCTCCACTTT
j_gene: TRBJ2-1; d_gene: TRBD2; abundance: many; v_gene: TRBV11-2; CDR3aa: CATEREGPYNEQFF; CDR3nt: TGTGCCACGGAGCGGGAGGGCCCATACAATGAGCAGTTCTTC
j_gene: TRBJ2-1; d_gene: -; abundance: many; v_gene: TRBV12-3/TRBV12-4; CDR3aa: CASSLAGGGGPLYNEQFF; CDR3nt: TGTGCCAGCAGTTTGGCGGGTGGTGGGGGTCCCCTCTACAATGAGCAGTTCTTC
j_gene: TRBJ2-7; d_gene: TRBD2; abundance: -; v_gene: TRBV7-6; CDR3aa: CASSQLASPGEQYF; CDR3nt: TGTGCCAGCAGCCAACTAGCGTCCCCGGGCGAGCAGTACTTC
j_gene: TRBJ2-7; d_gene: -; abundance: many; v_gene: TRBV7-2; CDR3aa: CASSLSQVYEQYF; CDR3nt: TGTGCCAGCAGCCTCTCTCAGGTGTACGAGCAGTACTTC
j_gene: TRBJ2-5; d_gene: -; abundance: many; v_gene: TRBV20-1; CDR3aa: CSAGGGGLETQYF; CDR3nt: TGCAGTGCTGGAGGCGGAGGTCTGGAGACCCAGTACTTC
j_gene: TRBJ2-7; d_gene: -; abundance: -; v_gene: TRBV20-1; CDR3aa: CSARGNSYEQYF; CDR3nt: TGCAGTGCTAGAGGGAATTCCTACGAGCAGTACTTC
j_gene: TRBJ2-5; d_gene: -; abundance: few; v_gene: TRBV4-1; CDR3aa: CASSQAVGSTQYF; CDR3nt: TGCGCCAGCAGCCAGGCGGTTGGCTCCACCCAGTACTTC
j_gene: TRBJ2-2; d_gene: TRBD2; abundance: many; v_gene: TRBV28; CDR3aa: CASSLLSSGGTGELFF; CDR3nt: TGTGCCAGCAGTTTATTGAGCAGCGGGGGCACCGGGGAGCTGTTTTTT
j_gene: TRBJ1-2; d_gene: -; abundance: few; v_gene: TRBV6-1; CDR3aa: CASSESRSYGYTF; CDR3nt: TGTGCCAGCAGTGAAAGTCGGTCCTATGGCTACACCTTC
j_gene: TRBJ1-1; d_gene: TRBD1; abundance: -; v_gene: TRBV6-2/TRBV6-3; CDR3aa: CASSYGGSGGGTEAFF; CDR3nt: TGTGCCAGCAGTTACGGGGGATCAGGGGGCGGCACCGAAGCTTTCTTT
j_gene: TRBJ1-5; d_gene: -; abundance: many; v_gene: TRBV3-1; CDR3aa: CASSPGVGADSNQPQHF; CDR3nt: TGTGCCAGCAGCCCAGGGGTAGGGGCGGATAGCAATCAGCCCCAGCATTTT
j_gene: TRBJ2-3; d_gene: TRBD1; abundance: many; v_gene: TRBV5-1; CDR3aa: CASSRDSPTDTQYF; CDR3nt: TGCGCCAGCAGCCGGGACAGCCCCACAGATACGCAGTATTTT